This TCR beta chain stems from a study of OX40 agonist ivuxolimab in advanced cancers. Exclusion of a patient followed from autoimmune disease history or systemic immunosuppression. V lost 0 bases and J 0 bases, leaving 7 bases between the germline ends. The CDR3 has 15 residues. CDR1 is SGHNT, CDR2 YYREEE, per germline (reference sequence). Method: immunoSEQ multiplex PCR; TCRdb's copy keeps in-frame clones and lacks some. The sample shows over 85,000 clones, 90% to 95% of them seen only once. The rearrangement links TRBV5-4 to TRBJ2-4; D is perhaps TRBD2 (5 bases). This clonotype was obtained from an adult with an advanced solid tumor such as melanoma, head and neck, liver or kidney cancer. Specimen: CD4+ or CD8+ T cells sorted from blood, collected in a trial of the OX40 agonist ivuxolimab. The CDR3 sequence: CASSLAGIAKNIQYF. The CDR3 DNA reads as TGTGCCAGCAGCTTGGCCGGGATAGCCAAAAACATTCAGTACTTC.